This T cell receptor beta chain was recovered during a study of siplizumab effects on memory and regulatory T cells. V lost 3 bases and J 4 bases, leaving 11 bases between the germline ends. Germline-derived CDR1 and CDR2 are SGHRS and YFSETQ. The CDR3 runs 14 residues. Assay: immunoSEQ multiplex PCR; the TCRdb copy retains only in-frame clones and omits some. The table records approximately 100,000 clones, roughly 94% of them present only once. Study-level points and caveats: In siplizumab conditions, mappable alloreactive CD4+ clones averaged 68.8% Treg-derived, against roughly 25% in controls. No functional test confirmed suppression by proliferating siplizumab-culture Tregs.

Concerning this clone: The antigen is unknown.

The chain couples TRBV5-1 to TRBJ2-1, with D tentatively TRBD2 (6 bases). The receptor was derived from a human donor in good health. Sequenced material: Tregs sorted from blood. The CDR3 DNA reads as TGCGCCAGCAGCTGGGGGACTGCTTACAATGAGCAGTTCTTC. It codes for CASSWGTAYNEQFF.